The entry below describes one T cell receptor beta chain. This sample is drawn from a study of T-cell reconstitution after alpha-beta-depleted transplantation in children. Per the germline V gene, CDR1 is LNHDA and CDR2 is SQIVND (reference sequence). The CDR3 contains 14 residues. V lost 3 bases to trimming and J lost 2 bases, with 8 bases between them. Construction of the TCRbeta library involved unique molecular identifiers. TCRdb ran MiXCR on the PCR reads and lists one entry per CDR3 protein. The data hold over 300,000 distinct CDR3 sequences, with around a tenth observed a single time. The sample in question was PBMCs from the stem cell graft donor, obtained from the stem cell graft. The V call is TRBV19, the J call TRBJ2-1, with D perhaps matching TRBD1 or TRBD2 (5 bases each). This receptor was identified in a human donor who donated a stem cell graft to a child with acute lymphoblastic leukemia. CDR3 DNA sequence: TGTGCCAGTAGTATGGTGGGGGCCTACAATGAGCAGTTCTTC. It is translated as CASSMVGAYNEQFF. The full variable domain, its missing parts supplied by reference TRBV19 and TRBJ2-1, is DGGITQSPKYLFRKEGQNVTLSCEQNLNHDAMYWYRQDPGQGLRLIYYSQIVNDFQKGDIAEGYSVSREKKESFPLTVTSAQKNPTAFYLCASSMVGAYNEQFFGPGTRLTVL.